This T cell receptor beta chain was observed in a study of CD8 T cells in ankylosing spondylitis. TCRdb redid the calling of the 5' RACE reads with MiXCR, one entry per CDR3 protein. The sample records 500,000 or so distinct CDR3 sequences, approximately 5% being singletons. This clonotype appeared many times. Its specificity is not known. Points from the study as a whole: Apparently characteristic of ankylosing spondylitis blood was a TCR beta motif (roughly eight highly homologous variants).

The TCR was taken from a male donor with ankylosing spondylitis. Sequenced sample: blood, either unsorted or a sorted T cell fraction (not recorded which).

The CDR3 protein is CASSQYYSDRSYNEQFF. DNA of the CDR3: TGTGCCAGCAGCCAGTACTACTCGGACAGGAGCTACAATGAGCAGTTCTTC. The chain uses TRBV4-2 and TRBJ2-1; the match to TRBD1 covers 7 bases. This CDR3 has 17 amino acids. The ends lost 3 bases at V and 3 bases at J; junction bases unmatched: 11. In germline, CDR1 is LGHNA, CDR2 YNFKEQ.